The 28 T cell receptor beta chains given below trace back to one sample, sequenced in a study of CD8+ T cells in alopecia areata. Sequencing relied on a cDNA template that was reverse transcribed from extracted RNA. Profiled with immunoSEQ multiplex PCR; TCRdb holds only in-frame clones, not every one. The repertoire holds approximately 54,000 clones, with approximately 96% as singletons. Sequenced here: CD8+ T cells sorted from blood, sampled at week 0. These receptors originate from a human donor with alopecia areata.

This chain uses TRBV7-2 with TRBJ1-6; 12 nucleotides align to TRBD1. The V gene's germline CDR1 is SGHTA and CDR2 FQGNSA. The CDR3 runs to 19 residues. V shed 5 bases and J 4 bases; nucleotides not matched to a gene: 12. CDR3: CASSPSGTGGRTYNSPLHF. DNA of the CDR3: TGTGCCAGCAGCCCCTCCGGGACAGGGGGCCGAACTTATAATTCACCCCTCCACTTT.

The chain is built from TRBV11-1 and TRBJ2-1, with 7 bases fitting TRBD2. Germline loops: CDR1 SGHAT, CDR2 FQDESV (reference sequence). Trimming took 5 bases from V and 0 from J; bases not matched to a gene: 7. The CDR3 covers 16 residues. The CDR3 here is CASSPGEGSSYNEQFF. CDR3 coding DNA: TGTGCCAGCAGCCCGGGGGAGGGGAGCTCCTACAATGAGCAGTTCTTC.

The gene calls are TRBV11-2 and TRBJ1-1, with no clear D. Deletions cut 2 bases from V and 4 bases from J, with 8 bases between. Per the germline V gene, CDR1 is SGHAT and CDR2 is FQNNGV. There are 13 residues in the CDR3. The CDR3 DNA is TGTGCCAGCAGCTTACCCTCCTTCACTGAAGCTTTCTTT. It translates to CASSLPSFTEAFF. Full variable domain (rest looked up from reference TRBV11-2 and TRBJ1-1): EAGVAQSPRYKIIEKRQSVAFWCNPISGHATLYWYQQILGQGPKLLIQFQNNGVVDDSQLPKDRFSAERLKGVDSTLKIQPAKLEDSAVYLCASSLPSFTEAFFGQGTRLTVV.

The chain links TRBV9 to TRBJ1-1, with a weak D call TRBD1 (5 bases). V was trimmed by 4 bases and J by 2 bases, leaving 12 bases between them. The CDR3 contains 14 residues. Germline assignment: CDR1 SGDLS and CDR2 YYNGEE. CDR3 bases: TGTGCCAGCAGCCAGGGCTCCTCTAACACTGAAGCTTTCTTT. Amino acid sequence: CASSQGSSNTEAFF.

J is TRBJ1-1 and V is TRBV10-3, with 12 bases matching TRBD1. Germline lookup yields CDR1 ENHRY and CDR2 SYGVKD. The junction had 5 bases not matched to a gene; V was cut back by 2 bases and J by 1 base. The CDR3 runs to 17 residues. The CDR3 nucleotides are TGTGCCATCAGTGAGGCCGGGACAGGGGGCGCGAACACTGAAGCTTTCTTT. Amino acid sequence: CAISEAGTGGANTEAFF.

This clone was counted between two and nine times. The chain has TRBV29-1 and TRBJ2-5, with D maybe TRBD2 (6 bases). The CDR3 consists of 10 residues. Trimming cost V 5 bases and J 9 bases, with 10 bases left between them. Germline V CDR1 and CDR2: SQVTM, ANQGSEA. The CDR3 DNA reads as TGCAGCGTTCGGTGGGGGGCCCAGTACTTC. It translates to CSVRWGAQYF.

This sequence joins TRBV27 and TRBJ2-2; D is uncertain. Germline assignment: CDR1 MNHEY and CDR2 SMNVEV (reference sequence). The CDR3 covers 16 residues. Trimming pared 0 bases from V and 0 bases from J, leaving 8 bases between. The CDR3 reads CASSLSTGSNTGELFF. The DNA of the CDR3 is TGTGCCAGCAGTTTATCGACCGGATCGAACACCGGGGAGCTGTTTTTT.

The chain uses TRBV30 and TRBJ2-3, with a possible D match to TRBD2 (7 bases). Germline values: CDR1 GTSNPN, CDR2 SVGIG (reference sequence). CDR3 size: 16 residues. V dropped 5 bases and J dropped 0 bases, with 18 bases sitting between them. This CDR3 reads CAWAAGARFSTDTQYF. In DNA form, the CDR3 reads TGTGCCTGGGCCGCGGGGGCCCGATTTAGCACAGATACGCAGTATTTT.

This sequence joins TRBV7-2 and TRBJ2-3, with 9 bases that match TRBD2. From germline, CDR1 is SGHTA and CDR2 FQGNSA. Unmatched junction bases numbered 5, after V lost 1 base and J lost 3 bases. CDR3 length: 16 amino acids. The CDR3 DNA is TGTGCCAGCAGCTTAGGGGCGAGCGGGGGGACAGATACGCAGTATTTT. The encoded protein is CASSLGASGGTDTQYF.

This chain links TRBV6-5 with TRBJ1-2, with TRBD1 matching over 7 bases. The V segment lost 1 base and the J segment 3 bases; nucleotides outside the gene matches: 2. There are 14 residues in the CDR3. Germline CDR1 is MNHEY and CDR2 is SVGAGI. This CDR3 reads CASSYYRGDYGYTF. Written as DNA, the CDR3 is TGTGCCAGCAGTTACTACAGGGGAGACTATGGCTACACCTTC.

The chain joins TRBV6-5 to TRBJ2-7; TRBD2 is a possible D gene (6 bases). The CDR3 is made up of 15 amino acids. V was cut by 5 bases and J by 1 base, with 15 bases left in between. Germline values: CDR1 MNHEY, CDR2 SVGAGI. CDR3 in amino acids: CASSPSGGLSYEQYF. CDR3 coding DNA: TGTGCCAGCAGTCCCTCCGGGGGATTGTCCTACGAGCAGTACTTC.

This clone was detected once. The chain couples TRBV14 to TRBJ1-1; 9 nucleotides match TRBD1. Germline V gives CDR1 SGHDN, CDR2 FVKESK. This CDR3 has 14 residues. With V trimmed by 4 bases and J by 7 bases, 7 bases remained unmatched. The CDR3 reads CASSPGQGTLEAFF. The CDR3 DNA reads TGTGCCAGCAGCCCAGGACAGGGGACCCTTGAAGCTTTCTTT. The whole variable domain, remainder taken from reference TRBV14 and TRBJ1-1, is EAGVTQFPSHSVIEKGQTVTLRCDPISGHDNLYWYRRVMGKEIKFLLHFVKESKQDESGMPNNRFLAERTGGTYSTLKVQPAELEDSGVYFCASSPGQGTLEAFFGQGTRLTVV.

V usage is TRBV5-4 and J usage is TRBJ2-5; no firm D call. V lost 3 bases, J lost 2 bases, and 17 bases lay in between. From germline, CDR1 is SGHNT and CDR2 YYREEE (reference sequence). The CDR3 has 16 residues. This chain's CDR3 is CASSCAVCGPQETQYF. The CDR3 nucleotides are TGTGCCAGCAGCTGTGCGGTTTGTGGGCCGCAAGAGACCCAGTACTTC.

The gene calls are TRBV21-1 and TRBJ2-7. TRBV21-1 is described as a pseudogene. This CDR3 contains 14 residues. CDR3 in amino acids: CASSKKLDLNEQYF. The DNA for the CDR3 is TGTGCCAGCAGCAAGAAATTGGATCTTAACGAGCAGTACTTC.

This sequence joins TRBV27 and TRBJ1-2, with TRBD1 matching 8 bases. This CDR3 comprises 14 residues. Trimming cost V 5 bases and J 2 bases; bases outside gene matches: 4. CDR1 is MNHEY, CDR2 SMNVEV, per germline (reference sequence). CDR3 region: CASSDRDRNYGYTF. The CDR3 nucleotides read TGTGCCAGCAGTGACCGGGACAGGAACTATGGCTACACCTTC.

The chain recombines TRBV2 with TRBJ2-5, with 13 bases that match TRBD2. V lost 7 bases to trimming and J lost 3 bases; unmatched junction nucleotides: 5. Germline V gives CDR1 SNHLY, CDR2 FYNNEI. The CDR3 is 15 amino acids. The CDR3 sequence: CASTETSGGKETQYF. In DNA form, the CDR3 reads TGTGCCAGCACAGAGACTAGCGGGGGGAAAGAGACCCAGTACTTC.

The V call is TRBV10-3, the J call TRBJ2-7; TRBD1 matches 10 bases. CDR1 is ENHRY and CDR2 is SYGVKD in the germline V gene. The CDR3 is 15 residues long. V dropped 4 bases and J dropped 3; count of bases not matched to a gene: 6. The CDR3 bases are TGTGCCATCAGTGGAACCGGGACAGGGGTCTACGAGCAGTACTTC. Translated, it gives CAISGTGTGVYEQYF.

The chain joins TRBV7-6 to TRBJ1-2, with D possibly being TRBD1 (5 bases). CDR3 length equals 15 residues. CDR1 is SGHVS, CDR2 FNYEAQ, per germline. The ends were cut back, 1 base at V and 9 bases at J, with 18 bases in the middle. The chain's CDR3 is CASSLEADNWGSYTF. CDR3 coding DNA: TGTGCCAGCAGCTTAGAGGCAGACAACTGGGGGAGCTACACCTTC. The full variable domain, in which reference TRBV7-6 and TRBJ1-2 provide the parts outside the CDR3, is GAGVSQSPRYKVTKRGQDVALRCDPISGHVSLYWYRQALGQGPEFLTYFNYEAQQDKSGLPNDRFSAERPEGSISTLTIQRTEQRDSAMYRCASSLEADNWGSYTFGSGTRLTVV.

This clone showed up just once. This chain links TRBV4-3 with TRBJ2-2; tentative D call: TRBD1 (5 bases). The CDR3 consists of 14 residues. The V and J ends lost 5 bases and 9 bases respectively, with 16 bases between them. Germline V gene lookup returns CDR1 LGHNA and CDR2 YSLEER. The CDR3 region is CASSKGVQGRELFF. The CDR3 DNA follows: TGCGCCAGCAGCAAAGGGGTCCAGGGTAGGGAGCTGTTTTTT.

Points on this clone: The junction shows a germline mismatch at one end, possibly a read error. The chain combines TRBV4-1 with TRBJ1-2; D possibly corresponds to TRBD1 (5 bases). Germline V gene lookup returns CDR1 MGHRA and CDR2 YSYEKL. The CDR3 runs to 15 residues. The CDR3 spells CASSQGVEGIGGYTF. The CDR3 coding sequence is TGTGCCAGCAGCCAAGGCGTCGAGGGGATCGGGGGCTACACCTTC.

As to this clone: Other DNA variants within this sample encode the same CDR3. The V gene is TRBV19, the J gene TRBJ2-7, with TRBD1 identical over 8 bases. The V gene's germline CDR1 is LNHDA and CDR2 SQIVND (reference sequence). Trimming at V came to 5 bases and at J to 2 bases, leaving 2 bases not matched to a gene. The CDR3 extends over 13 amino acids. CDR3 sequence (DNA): TGTGCCAGTAGTCCGGGACAGGCCTACGAGCAGTACTTC. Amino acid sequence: CASSPGQAYEQYF. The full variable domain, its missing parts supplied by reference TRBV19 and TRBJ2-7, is DGGITQSPKYLFRKEGQNVTLSCEQNLNHDAMYWYRQDPGQGLRLIYYSQIVNDFQKGDIAEGYSVSREKKESFPLTVTSAQKNPTAFYLCASSPGQAYEQYFGPGTRLTVT.

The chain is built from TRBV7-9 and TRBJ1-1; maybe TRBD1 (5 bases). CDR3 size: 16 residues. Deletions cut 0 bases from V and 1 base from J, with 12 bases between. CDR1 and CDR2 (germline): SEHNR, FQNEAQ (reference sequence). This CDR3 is CASSLAEGRKNTEAFF. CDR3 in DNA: TGTGCCAGCAGCTTAGCGGAGGGACGGAAGAACACTGAAGCTTTCTTT.

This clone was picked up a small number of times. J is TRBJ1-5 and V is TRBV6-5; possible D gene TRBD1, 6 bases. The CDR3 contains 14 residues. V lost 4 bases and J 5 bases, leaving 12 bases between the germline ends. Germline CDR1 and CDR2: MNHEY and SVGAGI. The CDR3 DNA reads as TGTGCCAGCAGTTCACAGGGTTGGCATCAGCCCCAGCATTTT. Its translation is CASSSQGWHQPQHF.

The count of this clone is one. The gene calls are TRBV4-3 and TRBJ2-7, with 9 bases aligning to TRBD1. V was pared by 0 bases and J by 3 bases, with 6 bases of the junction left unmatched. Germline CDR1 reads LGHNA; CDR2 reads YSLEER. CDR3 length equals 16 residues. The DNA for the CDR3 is TGCGCCAGCAGCCAAGATTGGGGACAGGGTCTCTACGAGCAGTACTTC. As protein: CASSQDWGQGLYEQYF.

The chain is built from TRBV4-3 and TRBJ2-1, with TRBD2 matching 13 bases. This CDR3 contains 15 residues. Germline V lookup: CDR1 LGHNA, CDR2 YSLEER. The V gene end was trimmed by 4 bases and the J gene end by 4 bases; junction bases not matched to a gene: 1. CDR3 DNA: TGCGCCAGCAGCCTGGGACTAGCGGGGTACAATGAGCAGTTCTTC. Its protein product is CASSLGLAGYNEQFF.

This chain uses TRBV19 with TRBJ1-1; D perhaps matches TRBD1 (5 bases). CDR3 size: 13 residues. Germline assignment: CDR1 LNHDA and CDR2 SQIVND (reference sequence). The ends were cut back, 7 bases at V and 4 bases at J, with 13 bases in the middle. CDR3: CASIPGRSTEAFF. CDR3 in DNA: TGTGCCAGTATACCAGGGAGGTCCACTGAAGCTTTCTTT.

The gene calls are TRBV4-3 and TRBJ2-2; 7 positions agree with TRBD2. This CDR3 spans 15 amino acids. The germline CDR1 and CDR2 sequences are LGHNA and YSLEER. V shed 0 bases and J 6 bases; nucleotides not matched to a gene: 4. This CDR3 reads CASSQDYAGAGELFF. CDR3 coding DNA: TGCGCCAGCAGCCAAGATTATGCGGGGGCCGGGGAGCTGTTTTTT.

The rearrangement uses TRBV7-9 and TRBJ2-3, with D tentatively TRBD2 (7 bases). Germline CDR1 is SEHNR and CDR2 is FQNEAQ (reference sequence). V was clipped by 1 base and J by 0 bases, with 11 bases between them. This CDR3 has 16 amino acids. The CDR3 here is CASSLDGGPSTDTQYF. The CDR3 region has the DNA TGTGCCAGCAGCTTAGACGGGGGGCCTAGCACAGATACGCAGTATTTT.